These 29 T cell receptor beta chains came from one sample sequenced in a study of beta chain features in type 1 diabetes. Study results and limitations: Moderately but significantly shorter TCRB CDR3s were found in Type 1 diabetes patients in all four CD4+ subsets.

These receptors lack a known antigen. Every bit of the isolated RNA underwent reverse transcription, so sequencing read expressed TCRB transcripts. Sequenced by immunoSEQ multiplex PCR; TCRdb stores in-frame clones only, minus some. The data show about 150,000 clones, with 7.8% seen just once and roughly 0.97% held by the top ten. The sequencing sample was made of central memory CD4+ T cells from blood. All receptors come from a woman in her thirties or forties with type 1 diabetes.

This sequence joins TRBV11-2 and TRBJ2-7, with TRBD2 matching over 10 bases. Per the germline V gene, CDR1 is SGHAT and CDR2 is FQNNGV. The CDR3 covers 14 residues. The J segment lost 5 bases and the V segment lost 3 bases, leaving 4 bases of the junction unmatched. CDR3 nucleotide sequence: TGTGCCAGCAGCTTCAGCGGGAGGGCCGACGAGCAGTACTTC. It encodes CASSFSGRADEQYF.

This clone was recorded many times. V gene TRBV5-6 combines with J gene TRBJ2-6; 7 nucleotides line up with TRBD2. Germline V CDR1 and CDR2: SGHDT, YYEEEE. V lost 1 base, J lost 4 bases, and 5 bases stayed unmatched. CDR3 length: 16 amino acids. The DNA for the CDR3 is TGTGCCAGCAGCTTGTTGGGCGGGAGCGGGGCCAACGTCCTGACTTTC. It codes for CASSLLGGSGANVLTF.

In this sample, this clone turned up many times. The V and J genes are TRBV2 and TRBJ2-3, with a possible D match to TRBD2 (5 bases). Between the trimmed V and J ends, which lost 8 bases and 0 bases, there was a span of 12 bases. Germline-derived CDR1 and CDR2 are SNHLY and FYNNEI. CDR3 length: 14 amino acids. In nucleotides, the CDR3 is TGTGCCAGCCTACGGGGTCCCAGCACAGATACGCAGTATTTT. Translating it yields CASLRGPSTDTQYF.

The rearrangement uses TRBV18 and TRBJ1-1; tentatively, D is TRBD1 (5 bases). The germline gives CDR1 KGHSH, CDR2 LQKENI. Trimming removed 1 base at V and 9 bases at J, with 9 bases between. The CDR3 sequence is 12 residues long. The CDR3 coding sequence is TGTGCCAGCTCACCACAAGACAGAAAAGCTTTCTTT. Translating it yields CASSPQDRKAFF.

Only a few counts were recorded for this clone. V usage is TRBV29-1 and J usage is TRBJ1-1; 8 bases line up with TRBD1. CDR1 and CDR2 (germline): SQVTM, ANQGSEA. V shed 7 bases and J 3 bases; nucleotides not matched to a gene: 7. The CDR3 is made up of 13 amino acids. Written as DNA, the CDR3 is TGCAGCGGTCACGACAGGGGTGACACTGAAGCTTTCTTT. Translating gives CSGHDRGDTEAFF. Variable domain in full (rest from reference TRBV29-1 and TRBJ1-1): SAVISQKPSRDICQRGTSLTIQCQVDSQVTMMFWYRQQPGQSLTLIATANQGSEATYESGFVIDKFPISRPNLTFSTLTVSNMSPEDSSIYLCSGHDRGDTEAFFGQGTRLTVV.

This clone came up a few times. The rearrangement uses TRBV7-2 and TRBJ2-1, with 11 bases identical to TRBD2. The trim removed 2 bases at V and 4 bases at J, leaving 7 bases unmatched. The germline gives CDR1 SGHTA, CDR2 FQGNSA. The CDR3 length is 17 residues. The CDR3, as DNA: TGTGCCAGCAGCTTAAGCTCTTCTAGCGGGAGGTACAATGAGCAGTTCTTC. Protein product: CASSLSSSSGRYNEQFF.

The J gene is TRBJ1-5, the V gene TRBV2, with D unresolved. This CDR3 spans 13 amino acids. Germline-derived CDR1 and CDR2 are SNHLY and FYNNEI. The germline V and J ends were trimmed by 7 bases and 3 bases, with 10 bases remaining between them. The DNA for the CDR3 is TGTGCCAGCACGAGATCCGACAATCAGCCCCAGCATTTT. Translating it yields CASTRSDNQPQHF.

This clone was recorded a few times. The V gene is TRBV27, the J gene TRBJ1-6; D gene ambiguous. The ends were cut back, 3 bases at V and 5 bases at J, with 14 bases in the middle. CDR1 and CDR2 (germline): MNHEY, SMNVEV (reference sequence). The CDR3 contains 16 residues. CDR3 coding DNA: TGTGCCAGCAGTTTTTATGGGCGTCTCGATAATTCACCCCTCCACTTT. It encodes CASSFYGRLDNSPLHF.

This clone was recorded a few times. The rearrangement uses TRBV7-9 and TRBJ2-7; D unresolved. CDR1 SEHNR and CDR2 FQNEAQ come from the germline V gene (reference sequence). The ends were cut back, 6 bases at V and 0 bases at J, with 12 bases in the middle. The CDR3 runs to 14 residues. The CDR3 protein is CASSLDGNSYEQYF. CDR3 nucleotide sequence: TGTGCCAGCAGTCTAGACGGTAACTCCTACGAGCAGTACTTC.

CDR3 sequence reads: CASSAQGLMNTEAFF. Written as DNA, the CDR3 is TGTGCCAGCAGCGCCCAGGGGCTCATGAACACTGAAGCTTTCTTT. The rearrangement uses TRBV7-9 and TRBJ1-1, with TRBD1 as a possible D gene (6 bases). CDR1 and CDR2 (germline): SEHNR, FQNEAQ (reference sequence). The CDR3 totals 15 residues. Deletions cut 5 bases from V and 0 bases from J, with 13 bases between.

This rearrangement joins TRBV11-2 to TRBJ2-7; TRBD2 agrees at 12 bases. Germline V gene data show CDR1 as SGHAT and CDR2 as FQNNGV. The length of the CDR3 is 16 residues. The V segment lost 2 bases and the J segment 0 bases; nucleotides outside the gene matches: 2. DNA for the CDR3: TGTGCCAGCAGCTTACGGACTAGCGGGAACTCCTACGAGCAGTACTTC. Its translation: CASSLRTSGNSYEQYF.

This clone was seen only a few times. This chain joins TRBV10-3 and TRBJ2-4, with a possible D match to TRBD1 (6 bases). The germline V gene encodes CDR1 ENHRY and CDR2 SYGVKD. V lost 4 bases and J lost 6, with 7 bases in between. The CDR3 sequence is 12 residues long. CDR3 in DNA: TGTGCCATCAGTGCGGACAGAAACATTCAGTACTTC. This codes for CAISADRNIQYF.

This clone was seen a handful of times. The chain employs TRBV6-6 and TRBJ1-5; tentatively, D is TRBD1 (5 bases). Germline V gene data show CDR1 as MNHNY and CDR2 as SVGAGI (reference sequence). V lost 0 bases to trimming and J lost 9 bases, with 18 bases between them. The CDR3 extends over 16 amino acids. This CDR3 reads CASSYSISGLPSPQHF. CDR3 DNA sequence: TGTGCCAGCAGTTACTCTATTTCGGGACTCCCATCGCCCCAGCATTTT.

On this clone: The sample holds other DNA sequences that translate to the same CDR3. This chain links TRBV5-1 with TRBJ2-1; D is unclear. Germline CDR1 SGHRS, CDR2 YFSETQ. V was trimmed by 0 bases and J by 10 bases, leaving 14 bases between them. The CDR3 runs to 14 residues. The DNA for the CDR3 is TGCGCCAGCAGCTTGGGACTTCAAGCGAACGAGCAGTTCTTC. It yields the protein CASSLGLQANEQFF.

The rearrangement uses TRBV7-3 and TRBJ1-1; D gene ambiguous. The CDR3 is 13 residues long. Germline V gives CDR1 SGHTA, CDR2 FQGTGA. With 1 base removed from V and 5 bases from J, the gap between germline ends came to 8 bases. CDR3 coding DNA: TGTGCCAGCAGCTTAATGCAGAAGACTGAAGCTTTCTTT. It encodes CASSLMQKTEAFF.

This chain connects TRBV7-2 to TRBJ2-1; TRBD1 agrees at 8 bases. The junction had 8 bases not matched to a gene; V was cut back by 4 bases and J by 6 bases. Germline CDR1 SGHTA, CDR2 FQGNSA. The CDR3 is 15 residues long. This CDR3 reads CASSWDRNGANEQFF. In DNA form, the CDR3 reads TGTGCCAGCAGCTGGGACAGGAACGGGGCCAATGAGCAGTTCTTC.

This clone was observed a few times. The chain recombines TRBV6-6 with TRBJ2-5; D possibly corresponds to TRBD1 (5 bases). The germline V gene encodes CDR1 MNHNY and CDR2 SVGAGI (reference sequence). The CDR3 is 15 amino acids. V was pared by 0 bases and J by 6 bases, with 14 bases between. In DNA form, the CDR3 reads TGTGCCAGCAGTTACTCCTCCGCAGGGTCGAAGACCCAGTACTTC. Translated, it gives CASSYSSAGSKTQYF.

The V call is TRBV19, the J call TRBJ1-5; D perhaps matches TRBD1 (6 bases). The CDR3 is 14 amino acids. In germline, CDR1 is LNHDA, CDR2 SQIVND (reference sequence). The V end lost 3 bases, the J end lost 6 bases, and 12 bases lay between the germline ends. CDR3 nucleotide sequence: TGTGCCAGTAGTATGCAGGGGAATCCTCAGCCCCAGCATTTT. Its protein is CASSMQGNPQPQHF.

In its sample, this clone was seen a few times. The rearrangement links TRBV7-2 to TRBJ2-1; the match to TRBD2 covers 10 bases. The CDR3 is 16 amino acids. Trimming removed 0 bases from V and 1 base from J; junction bases left unmatched: 0. Germline V gene lookup returns CDR1 SGHTA and CDR2 FQGNSA. The CDR3 bases are TGTGCCAGCAGCTTAGCTAGCGGGAGGTCCTACAATGAGCAGTTCTTC. As protein: CASSLASGRSYNEQFF.

The chain is built from TRBV10-3 and TRBJ2-1; the match to TRBD2 covers 8 bases. There are 16 residues in the CDR3. The germline gives CDR1 ENHRY, CDR2 SYGVKD. The V gene end was trimmed by 4 bases and the J gene end by 3 bases; junction bases not matched to a gene: 8. In DNA form, the CDR3 reads TGTGCCATCAGTGGGAGGAGCGGGGGAGGCTACAATGAGCAGTTCTTC. It translates to CAISGRSGGGYNEQFF.

The CDR3 here is CAWSVGGAQETQYF. The DNA of the CDR3 is TGTGCCTGGAGTGTAGGGGGGGCTCAAGAGACCCAGTACTTC. V is TRBV30 and J is TRBJ2-5, with D perhaps TRBD2 (7 bases). This CDR3 comprises 14 residues. Germline values: CDR1 GTSNPN, CDR2 SVGIG (reference sequence). The V gene lost 0 bases and the J gene lost 2 bases, with 10 bases spanning the gap.

This sequence joins TRBV19 and TRBJ1-1, with D unresolved. The CDR3 covers 11 residues. CDR1 is LNHDA, CDR2 SQIVND, per germline (reference sequence). Between the trimmed V and J ends, which lost 8 bases and 2 bases, there was a span of 6 bases. CDR3 amino acids: CASRENTEAFF. The CDR3, as DNA: TGTGCCAGTCGGGAAAACACTGAAGCTTTCTTT.

The rearrangement links TRBV2 to TRBJ1-1; D is possibly TRBD1 (5 bases). V dropped 4 bases and J dropped 2 bases, with 14 bases sitting between them. The V gene's germline CDR1 is SNHLY and CDR2 FYNNEI. The CDR3 runs to 15 residues. This chain's CDR3 is CASSVNRPENTEAFF. The CDR3 nucleotides read TGTGCCAGCAGTGTAAACAGGCCAGAAAACACTGAAGCTTTCTTT.

The V and J genes are TRBV29-1 and TRBJ2-3; possibly TRBD1 for D (6 bases). Germline assignment: CDR1 SQVTM and CDR2 ANQGSEA. The CDR3 contains 12 residues. Trimming pared 8 bases from V and 4 bases from J, leaving 13 bases between. The CDR3 loop is CSIRQVADTQYF. The CDR3 coding sequence is TGCAGCATTCGACAGGTGGCAGATACGCAGTATTTT.

The rearrangement uses TRBV6-5 and TRBJ2-7; 10 nucleotides line up with TRBD1. Germline assignment: CDR1 MNHEY and CDR2 SVGAGI. CDR3 length equals 16 residues. With V trimmed by 0 bases and J by 5 bases, 7 bases remained unmatched. As DNA, the CDR3 is TGTGCCAGCAGTTACTCGGCGGGACAGGGGAAAAACGAGCAGTACTTC. This sequence encodes CASSYSAGQGKNEQYF.

This clone was recorded many times. This chain connects TRBV9 to TRBJ2-1; D gene uncertain. V was shortened by 0 bases and J by 8 bases, with 12 bases between the two germline ends. Germline V gives CDR1 SGDLS, CDR2 YYNGEE. This CDR3 comprises 14 residues. CDR3 DNA: TGTGCCAGCAGCGTAGGCAACAGCTGGGATGAGCAGTTCTTC. Translated, it gives CASSVGNSWDEQFF. Filled out from reference TRBV9 and TRBJ2-1, the complete variable domain reads DSGVTQTPKHLITATGQRVTLRCSPRSGDLSVYWYQQSLDQGLQFLIQYYNGEERAKGNILERFSAQQFPDLHSELNLSSLELGDSALYFCASSVGNSWDEQFFGPGTRLTVL.

This clone was found a few times. The J gene is TRBJ2-7, the V gene TRBV6-1, with TRBD1 matching over 7 bases. CDR1 and CDR2 (germline): MNHNS, SASEGT. The CDR3 is 14 amino acids. Trimming at V came to 8 bases and at J to 5 bases, leaving 12 bases not matched to a gene. The CDR3 reads CASGAQQGYNEQYF. CDR3 nucleotide sequence: TGTGCCAGCGGGGCTCAACAGGGGTACAACGAGCAGTACTTC.

The table lists this clone with many counts. This sample also contains other DNA sequences that code for the same CDR3. The V and J genes are TRBV29-1 and TRBJ2-5; no definite D call. Between the trimmed V and J ends, which lost 6 bases and 3 bases, there was a span of 8 bases. The CDR3 loop spans 11 amino acids. Germline V gene data show CDR1 as SQVTM and CDR2 as ANQGSEA. The CDR3 loop reads CSVAAEETQYF. The CDR3 bases are TGCAGCGTGGCGGCGGAAGAGACCCAGTACTTC.

About this clone itself: Germline is not matched at one junction end, which may reflect a read error. This chain links TRBV7-2 with TRBJ2-2, with a possible D match to TRBD1 (5 bases). Germline CDR1 reads SGHTA; CDR2 reads FQGNSA. The CDR3 covers 13 residues. CDR3: CASTLWGGGELFF. CDR3 DNA: TGTGCCAGCACCTTATGGGGCGGCGGGGAGCTGTTTTTT.